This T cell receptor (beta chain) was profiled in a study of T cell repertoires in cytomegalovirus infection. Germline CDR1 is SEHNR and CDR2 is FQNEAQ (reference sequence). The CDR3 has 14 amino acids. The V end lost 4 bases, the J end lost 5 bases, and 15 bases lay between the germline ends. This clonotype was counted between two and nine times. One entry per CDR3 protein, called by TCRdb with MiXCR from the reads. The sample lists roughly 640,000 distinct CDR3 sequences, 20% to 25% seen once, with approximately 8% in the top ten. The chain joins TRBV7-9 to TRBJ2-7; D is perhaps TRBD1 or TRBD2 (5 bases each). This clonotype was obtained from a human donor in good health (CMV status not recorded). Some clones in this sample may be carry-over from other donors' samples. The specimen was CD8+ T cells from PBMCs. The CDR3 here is CASSSPEGFNEQYF. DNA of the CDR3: TGTGCCAGCAGCTCCCCCGAGGGGTTCAACGAGCAGTACTTC. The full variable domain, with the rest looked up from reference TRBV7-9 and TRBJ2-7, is DTGVSQNPRHKITKRGQNVTFRCDPISEHNRLYWYRQTLGQGPEFLTYFQNEAQLEKSRLLSDRFSAERPKGSFSTLEIQRTEQGDSAMYLCASSSPEGFNEQYFGPGTRLTVT.